One and the same sample provided the 11 T cell receptor beta chains below, sequenced in a study of blood T cells in healthy people across ages. Together with a sample-barcoded 5' primer, a J-beta primer mix was included in a second PCR lasting about 6 to 11 cycles. MiXCR was run by TCRdb on the 5' RACE reads, yielding one entry per CDR3 protein. The table records about a million distinct CDR3 sequences, just over 50% of them present only once. The sequenced material came from blood. The receptors here all came from a woman aged 55-75 years in good health.

This clonotype was observed a few times. The rearrangement links TRBV6-5 to TRBJ2-5, with 12 bases lining up with TRBD2. This CDR3 region has 15 residues. The V segment lost 7 bases and the J segment 4 bases; nucleotides outside the gene matches: 7. CDR1 is MNHEY, CDR2 SVGAGI, per germline. The CDR3 nucleotides are TGTGCCAGCAAGCTAGCGGGAGGGGAGGCAGAGACCCAGTACTTC. Its translation: CASKLAGGEAETQYF.

This chain links TRBV25-1 with TRBJ2-7; D remains unclear. This CDR3 region has 13 residues. The germline V gene encodes CDR1 MGHDK and CDR2 SYGVNS. V dropped 8 bases and J dropped 0 bases, with 11 bases sitting between them. Here the CDR3 DNA reads TGTGCCAGCGCCGAACCCAACTCCTACGAGCAGTACTTC. Translated: CASAEPNSYEQYF.

The rearrangement links TRBV5-1 to TRBJ1-1; TRBD1 matches 10 bases. CDR1 and CDR2 (germline): SGHRS, YFSETQ. This CDR3 is built from 15 residues. V shed 4 bases, J shed 11 bases, and the junction held 14 bases outside the gene matches. DNA for the CDR3: TGCGCCAGCAGCAGCGCCGCGACAGGGGGCGCTGGGGCTTTCTTT. This gives the protein CASSSAATGGAGAFF.

V and J are TRBV7-9 and TRBJ2-7, with 9 bases fitting TRBD2. Germline CDR1 and CDR2: SEHNR and FQNEAQ (reference sequence). V lost 11 bases and J lost 7; bases outside the gene matches: 18. The CDR3 extends over 15 amino acids. The DNA for the CDR3 is TGTGCCGGCGGACTAGCGCGTCCCAGGGGGAATGAGCAGTACTTC. This sequence encodes CAGGLARPRGNEQYF.

This clonotype appeared a few times. V gene TRBV28 combines with J gene TRBJ2-5; 8 positions match TRBD2. After removal of 4 bases from V and 5 bases from J, the junction contained 3 bases not matched to a gene. The CDR3 loop spans 13 amino acids. CDR1 and CDR2 (germline): MDHEN, SYDVKM. This chain's CDR3 is CASSSTSVETQYF. CDR3 nucleotide sequence: TGTGCCAGCAGTTCGACTAGCGTGGAGACCCAGTACTTC.

This clonotype has at least ten counts. J is TRBJ2-4 and V is TRBV20-1, with 9 nucleotides matching TRBD2. Unmatched junction bases numbered 14, after V lost 5 bases and J lost 0 bases. The CDR3 has 18 amino acids. Germline lookup yields CDR1 DFQATT and CDR2 SNEGSKA (reference sequence). The chain's CDR3 is CSAVSPGLADLAKNIQYF. The CDR3 nucleotides are TGCAGTGCTGTGAGCCCGGGACTAGCAGACCTAGCCAAAAACATTCAGTACTTC.

To note about this clonotype: The junction differs from germline at one of its ends, possibly a read error. The rearrangement uses TRBV6-2 or TRBV6-3 and TRBJ2-3; TRBD2 might be the D (6 bases). Germline V CDR1 and CDR2: MNHEY, SVGEGT. The CDR3 runs 15 residues. CDR3 sequence reads: CASSYSAGSTYTQYF. In DNA, the CDR3 is TGTGCCAGCAGTTACTCGGCGGGAAGCACATATACGCAGTATTTT.

The genes are TRBV28 and TRBJ2-5; no definite D call. Germline V lookup: CDR1 MDHEN, CDR2 SYDVKM. Trimming removed 3 bases at V and 7 bases at J, with 9 bases between. This CDR3 is 12 amino acids long. Here the CDR3 reads CASSLLVGTQYF. The CDR3 DNA is TGTGCCAGCAGTTTGCTAGTCGGGACCCAGTACTTC.

This chain joins TRBV28 and TRBJ2-7; TRBD1 or TRBD2 may be the D gene (5 bases each). Trimming removed 6 bases from V and 3 bases from J, with 21 bases in between. CDR1 and CDR2 from the germline V gene are MDHEN and SYDVKM. The CDR3 is 16 amino acids. The CDR3 loop reads CASRSGRTIYRYEQYF. For the CDR3, the DNA is TGTGCCAGCAGATCGGGACGGACAATTTACCGCTACGAGCAGTACTTC.

A word on this clonotype: A single base separates this from a much larger clone, so it may be a read error. This chain's CDR3 is CSYLSGAPGPASDTQYF. The CDR3, as DNA: TGCAGCTATCTGTCCGGCGCTCCGGGACCAGCATCAGATACGCAGTATTTT. The chain carries TRBV20-1 and TRBJ2-3; either TRBD1 or TRBD2 may fit D (5 bases each). Germline V gives CDR1 DFQATT, CDR2 SNEGSKA (reference sequence). The CDR3 covers 17 residues.

In the case of this clonotype: One end of the junction is discordant with germline, which a read error may explain. The CDR3 spells CNARLAGDGQYF. CDR3 DNA: TGCAATGCTAGGTTAGCGGGAGACGGGCAGTACTTC. The chain combines TRBV20-1 with TRBJ2-7; 9 nucleotides line up with TRBD2. This CDR3 is 12 amino acids long. Germline V CDR1 and CDR2: DFQATT, SNEGSKA (reference sequence).